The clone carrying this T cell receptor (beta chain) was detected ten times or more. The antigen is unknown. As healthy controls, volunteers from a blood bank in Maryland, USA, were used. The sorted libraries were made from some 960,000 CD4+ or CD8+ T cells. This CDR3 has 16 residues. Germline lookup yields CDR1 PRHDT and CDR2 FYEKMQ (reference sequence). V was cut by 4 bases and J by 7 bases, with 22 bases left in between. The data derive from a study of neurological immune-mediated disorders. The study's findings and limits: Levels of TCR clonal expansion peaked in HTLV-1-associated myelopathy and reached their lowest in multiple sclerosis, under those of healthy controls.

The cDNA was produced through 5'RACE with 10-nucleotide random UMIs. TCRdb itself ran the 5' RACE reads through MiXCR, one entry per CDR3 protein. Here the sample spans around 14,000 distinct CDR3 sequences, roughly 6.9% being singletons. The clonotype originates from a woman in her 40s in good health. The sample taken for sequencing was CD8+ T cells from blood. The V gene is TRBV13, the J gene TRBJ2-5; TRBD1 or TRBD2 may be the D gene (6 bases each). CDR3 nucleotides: TGTGCCAGCAGCTCAGAGACAGGACTCCTGGGGGGGACCCAGTACTTC. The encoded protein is CASSSETGLLGGTQYF.